The clone carrying this T cell receptor (beta chain) was counted only a few times. Its target is not known. This specimen comes from a study of T cell repertoires in cytomegalovirus infection. Study details: Shared public TCR beta signatures pointed to both CMV infection and a matching HLA type. Points from the study as a whole: The ex vivo response was dominated by HLA-C-restricted CMV-specific TCR beta clonotypes.

Per the germline V gene, CDR1 is LGHNA and CDR2 is YNFKEQ. With 4 bases clipped from V and 2 bases from J, the junction kept 6 bases outside the gene matches. CDR3 length equals 16 residues. MiXCR, run by TCRdb on the reads, gives a single entry per CDR3 protein. The repertoire holds about 35,000 distinct CDR3 sequences, around half seen once, with 90% in the top ten. The chain joins TRBV4-2 to TRBJ2-2; TRBD2 aligns across 8 bases. The clonotype was recovered from a human donor in good health (CMV status not recorded). Some clones in this sample may be carry-over from other donors' samples. Sample: CD8+ T cells from cultured PBMCs, taken from culture after CMV antigen stimulation. The CDR3 sequence: CASSRPTSGNTGELFF. Here the CDR3 DNA reads TGTGCCAGCAGCCGGCCCACTAGCGGAAACACCGGGGAGCTGTTTTTT.